This TCR beta chain was observed in a study of T cells expressing NK-cell markers (TCRdb year 2020). Turning to the overall study: TCR beta-chain repertoires were profiled in sorted CD3+CD56+NKG2C+, CD3+CD56+NKG2C- and CD3+CD56-NKG2C+ T-cell subsets from about 8 donors. Among the eight sequenced donors, seven were HCMV-seropositive and one was HCMV-seronegative. All eight donors whose samples were sequenced were randomly selected healthy volunteers, three of them men and five women. Libraries were sequenced as 2 x 150 bp reads on Illumina HiSeq 2000/2500, MiSeq or NextSeq.

The sample was run on an Illumina HiSeq 2000. The TCR beta cDNA libraries were made using 5'RACE template switching, a step that added both a universal primer site and unique molecular identifiers. Synthesis of cDNA was primed from the TCR beta constant segment and was followed by two consecutive PCR amplification steps. In the source study's methods: MIGEC was used to demultiplex reads and group reads by UMI, and MiTCR was used to assemble and quantify clonotypes. To exclude erroneous sequences, any TCR cDNA sequence not supported by at least two reads was discarded. Downstream repertoire analysis used the tcR package, and clonotypes were matched across fractions by CDR3 nucleotide sequence plus V segment. VDJmatch was used to annotate antigen specificity against VDJdb, with one amino acid substitution in CDR3 allowed. TCRdb reprocessed the raw reads; every CDR3 protein sequence is a single record, and DNA is not supplied. The V and J calls were not made by the authors but by TCRdb's processing. The sample's table lists a count of about 410,000 distinct CDR3 sequences. The top ten hold roughly 10% of the sample.

Here is what the overall study found, with its caveats: In over five donors, the dominant CD3+CD56+NKG2C+ clonotypes were among the top 10 CD8+ clonotypes and accounted for about 1.0-7.5% of CD8+ T cells. Those dominant clonotypes were again the most abundant among CD3+CD56-NKG2C+ cells in a handful of donors, at 28.3-60.1%. Whether the expanded NKG2C-expressing T cell clones were specific for HCMV antigens was left unclear.

The CDR3 contains 16 residues, cysteine and phenylalanine counted. The record lacks a DNA sequence. HCMV serostatus was determined by detecting HCMV-specific IgG in serum with a commercial ELISA kit. Peripheral blood mononuclear cells were isolated from blood by Ficoll density gradient centrifugation. Concerning this clonotype itself: No cognate antigen has been identified for it.

This receptor was obtained from a woman between 50 and 59 years old in good health. Donor details come from another sample of the same person, matched by shared clones. The sequenced sample was blood T cells: a sorted CD56 or NKG2C T cell subset, CD4+ or CD8+ T cells, or bulk PBMC T cells (not recorded which). The chain couples TRBV12-3 or TRBV12-4 to TRBJ2-5; TCRdb indicates TRBD1, and absent DNA this call remains unverified. The CDR3 here reads CASSLMGSGPGETQYF.